Following are 25 T cell receptor beta chains from one sample sequenced in a study of breast tumors, draining lymph nodes, adjacent tissues. TCRdb itself ran the multiplex PCR reads through MiXCR, one entry per CDR3 protein. In the table there are 150,000 to 250,000 distinct CDR3 sequences, roughly 31% of which are singletons. The lymph nodes were axillary draining lymph nodes from breast cancer patients. Sequencing used axillary lymph node tissue. The source is a female donor with breast cancer. Some clones in this sample may be carry-over from other donors' samples.

This clonotype was counted ten times or more. This sequence joins TRBV5-6 and TRBJ2-1; 11 nucleotides align to TRBD2. CDR1 and CDR2 (germline): SGHDT, YYEEEE. Trimming took 0 bases from V and 10 from J; bases not matched to a gene: 9. There are 16 residues in the CDR3. As DNA, the CDR3 is TGTGCCAGCAGCTTGGCGGTAGCGGGGGGGCCCCGGGAGCAGTTCTTC. Translation: CASSLAVAGGPREQFF.

This chain uses TRBV6-5 with TRBJ2-1; tentative D call: TRBD2 (6 bases). From germline, CDR1 is MNHEY and CDR2 SVGAGI. Trimming took off 2 bases at V and 7 bases at J, with 12 bases between the two ends. The CDR3 is 14 residues long. As DNA, the CDR3 is TGTGCCAGCAGTTACCCGGGACTCCAGAATGAGCAGTTCTTC. Its protein product is CASSYPGLQNEQFF.

This clonotype was seen repeatedly, ten times or more. The J gene is TRBJ2-7, the V gene TRBV11-2; tentative D call: TRBD1 (5 bases). The V end lost 2 bases, the J end lost 3 bases, and 11 bases lay between the germline ends. Germline CDR1 and CDR2: SGHAT and FQNNGV. This CDR3 contains 14 residues. In nucleotides, the CDR3 is TGTGCCAGCAGCTTAAGCCAGGGCCTCTACGAGCAGTACTTC. Amino acid sequence: CASSLSQGLYEQYF.

This clonotype was observed at least ten times. The chain recombines TRBV2 with TRBJ2-1; TRBD2 matches 11 bases. The V segment lost 5 bases and the J segment 0 bases; nucleotides outside the gene matches: 0. The CDR3 extends over 15 amino acids. CDR1 and CDR2 from the germline V gene are SNHLY and FYNNEI. In nucleotides, the CDR3 is TGTGCCAGCAGTACTAGCGGGGGCTCCTACAATGAGCAGTTCTTC. Its translation is CASSTSGGSYNEQFF. Based on the CDR3 plus reference TRBV2 and TRBJ2-1, the full variable domain is EPEVTQTPSHQVTQMGQEVILRCVPISNHLYFYWYRQILGQKVEFLVSFYNNEISEKSEIFDDQFSVERPDGSNFTLKIRSTKLEDSAMYFCASSTSGGSYNEQFFGPGTRLTVL.

This clonotype was detected many times. The chain recombines TRBV11-1 with TRBJ2-3; no reliable D call. Germline V lookup: CDR1 SGHAT, CDR2 FQDESV (reference sequence). The CDR3 has 12 residues. Trimming removed 5 bases at V and 4 bases at J, with 7 bases between. CDR3 protein: CASSARSDTQYF. DNA for the CDR3: TGTGCCAGCAGCGCGCGCTCAGATACGCAGTATTTT.

This clonotype was counted ten times or more. The chain employs TRBV30 and TRBJ2-7; 7 nucleotides align to TRBD2. This CDR3 is built from 13 residues. The junction had 5 bases not matched to a gene; V was cut back by 1 base and J by 5 bases. Germline CDR1 reads GTSNPN; CDR2 reads SVGIG (reference sequence). The CDR3 here is CAWSGGRGHEQYF. The CDR3 DNA sequence: TGTGCCTGGAGTGGGGGGAGGGGACACGAGCAGTACTTC.

Points on this clonotype: Given the absence of the conserved phenylalanine or tryptophan at the CDR3 end, a read error is likely. The J gene is TRBJ2-2, the V gene TRBV28; weak D call: TRBD2 (6 bases). Per germline, CDR1 MDHEN and CDR2 SYDVKM. The CDR3 totals 18 residues. Between the trimmed V and J ends, which lost 6 bases and 5 bases, there was a span of 25 bases. DNA of the CDR3: TGTGCCAGCAGACATTTTGGCGGCGGGTTGGGGAGGACCGGGGAGCTGTTTGTT. This translates into CASRHFGGGLGRTGELFV.

In its sample, this clonotype was seen many times. The gene calls are TRBV30 and TRBJ2-6; 9 bases align to TRBD1. Unmatched junction bases numbered 6, after V lost 1 base and J lost 2 bases. This CDR3 contains 17 residues. CDR1 and CDR2 (germline): GTSNPN, SVGIG (reference sequence). In DNA, the CDR3 is TGTGCCTGGAGTGCGCCCGGGACAGGGCCTGGGGCCAACGTCCTGACTTTC. This translates into CAWSAPGTGPGANVLTF.

In regard to this clonotype: The junction shows a germline mismatch at one end, possibly a read error. The rearrangement uses TRBV7-6 and TRBJ2-3; 11 nucleotides agree with TRBD2. Germline CDR1 is SGHVS and CDR2 is FNYEAQ. CDR3 length: 20 amino acids. The CDR3 is CASSLAPTTGTSGFTDTRYF. The CDR3 coding sequence is TGTGCCAGCAGCTTAGCCCCAACTACCGGGACTAGCGGATTCACAGATACGCGGTATTTT.

The CDR3 loop is CASSLVAGGNSPLHF. The CDR3 DNA is TGCGCCAGCAGCTTGGTAGCGGGGGGGAATTCACCCCTCCACTTT. The V gene is TRBV5-1, the J gene TRBJ1-6; D may be TRBD1 (5 bases). Trimming removed 0 bases at V and 7 bases at J, with 11 bases between. CDR3 length: 15 residues. CDR1 and CDR2 (germline): SGHRS, YFSETQ.

The table lists this clonotype with many counts. The J gene is TRBJ2-5, the V gene TRBV24-1, with 7 bases aligning to TRBD2. Germline CDR1 and CDR2: KGHDR and SFDVKD. This CDR3 is built from 15 residues. Trimming cost V 3 bases and J 7 bases; bases outside gene matches: 10. In DNA form, the CDR3 reads TGTGCCACCAGTGATCCCGGGGAGGGTAGGGGGACCCAGTACTTC. Protein product: CATSDPGEGRGTQYF.

In its sample, this clonotype was seen many times. V and J are TRBV5-1 and TRBJ2-2; perhaps TRBD1 as D (6 bases). The CDR3 is 17 residues long. V dropped 7 bases and J dropped 4 bases, with 23 bases sitting between them. Germline V gives CDR1 SGHRS, CDR2 YFSETQ. This CDR3 is CASAYLKGVKATGELFF. In DNA form, the CDR3 reads TGCGCCAGCGCGTACTTAAAGGGGGTGAAGGCCACCGGGGAGCTGTTTTTT.

This chain connects TRBV5-6 to TRBJ1-2; D is possibly TRBD1 (5 bases). This CDR3 spans 15 amino acids. Deletions cut 0 bases from V and 6 bases from J, with 15 bases between. Germline CDR1 SGHDT, CDR2 YYEEEE. The CDR3 DNA reads as TGTGCCAGCAGCTTGGATGGGGGATCTGGCCATGGCTACACCTTC. This codes for CASSLDGGSGHGYTF.

The chain employs TRBV2 and TRBJ1-5; D ambiguous. Germline CDR1 SNHLY, CDR2 FYNNEI. This CDR3 spans 15 amino acids. V dropped 2 bases and J dropped 7 bases, with 15 bases sitting between them. Here the CDR3 DNA reads TGTGCCAGCAGTGAAACGTTAAGGAATGAGCAGCCCCAGCATTTT. Its translation: CASSETLRNEQPQHF.

Points on this clonotype: This clone may be a read error of a much larger clone one base away. V usage is TRBV6-5 and J usage is TRBJ1-2; tentatively, D is TRBD1 (5 bases). The CDR3 extends over 14 amino acids. Germline V gene lookup returns CDR1 MNHEY and CDR2 SVGAGI. V was clipped by 6 bases and J by 8 bases, with 19 bases between them. The CDR3 DNA follows: TGTGCCAGCAGACTGGGACCCTCGCTCACGGGCTACACCTTC. It specifies CASRLGPSLTGYTF.

This clonotype was observed a few times. The genes are TRBV6-2 or TRBV6-3 and TRBJ2-1, with D possibly being TRBD1 (6 bases). The V gene lost 4 bases and the J gene lost 4 bases, with 11 bases spanning the gap. Per germline, CDR1 MNHEY and CDR2 SVGEGT. This CDR3 contains 14 residues. The CDR3: CASSLRTEYNEQFF. CDR3 nucleotide sequence: TGTGCCAGCAGTTTACGGACAGAATACAATGAGCAGTTCTTC.

The table lists this clonotype with many counts. The rearrangement links TRBV15 to TRBJ2-7, with 11 bases that match TRBD2. The J segment lost 10 bases and the V segment lost 0 bases, leaving 8 bases of the junction unmatched. The CDR3 length is 15 residues. Germline V CDR1 and CDR2: LNHNV, YYDKDF (reference sequence). CDR3: CATSREASGGQEQYF. The CDR3, as DNA: TGTGCCACCAGCAGAGAAGCTAGCGGGGGGCAGGAACAGTACTTC.

This chain links TRBV5-1 with TRBJ1-1, with D hard to call. This CDR3 has 14 residues. CDR1 is SGHRS, CDR2 YFSETQ, per germline. V dropped 7 bases and J dropped 1 base, with 14 bases sitting between them. The CDR3 sequence: CASARSESNTEAFF. Written as DNA, the CDR3 is TGCGCCAGCGCCAGGAGCGAGTCGAACACTGAAGCTTTCTTT.

This clonotype was detected many times. The chain has TRBV5-1 and TRBJ2-7; TRBD1 or TRBD2 may be the D gene (5 bases each). V lost 4 bases and J 11 bases, leaving 16 bases between the germline ends. CDR1 and CDR2 from the germline V gene are SGHRS and YFSETQ. The CDR3 contains 12 residues. CDR3 amino acids: CASSPGPIGKYF. The CDR3 region has the DNA TGCGCCAGCAGCCCGGGACCCATCGGGAAGTACTTC.

This clonotype came up many times. This sequence joins TRBV6-5 and TRBJ1-6, with 7 bases fitting TRBD1. There are 14 residues in the CDR3. The J segment lost 7 bases and the V segment lost 6 bases, leaving 6 bases of the junction unmatched. Per the germline V gene, CDR1 is MNHEY and CDR2 is SVGAGI. CDR3 residues: CASREQGINSPLHF. The CDR3, as DNA: TGTGCCAGCAGGGAACAGGGGATCAATTCACCCCTCCACTTT.

The sample holds many counts of this clonotype. This chain links TRBV12-3 or TRBV12-4 with TRBJ1-2, with a weak D call TRBD1 (5 bases). CDR3 length equals 11 residues. Trimming shortened V by 3 bases and J by 12 bases, and 11 bases separated the two germline ends. CDR3 amino acids: CASSFGGGDTF. For the CDR3, the DNA is TGTGCCAGCAGTTTCGGGGGGGGAGACACCTTC.

Of note for this clonotype: One end of the junction does not line up with germline, which may come from a read error. This rearrangement joins TRBV20-1 to TRBJ2-1; 10 bases fit TRBD2. Germline CDR1 is DFQATT and CDR2 is SNEGSKA (reference sequence). The CDR3 is made up of 15 amino acids. The CDR3 here is CSVRLGTSDYNGQFF. Here the CDR3 DNA reads TGCAGTGTTAGATTGGGGACTAGCGACTACAATGGGCAGTTCTTC.

This clonotype occurred many times. The chain has TRBV19 and TRBJ2-3; D is unresolved. Germline CDR1 is LNHDA and CDR2 is SQIVND (reference sequence). This CDR3 has 15 residues. V gave up 3 bases and J gave up 2 bases, with 12 bases separating them. The CDR3 sequence is CASSIFGPATDTQYF. CDR3 in DNA: TGTGCCAGTAGTATCTTCGGCCCAGCCACAGATACGCAGTATTTT.

Ten or more counts support this clonotype. The chain carries TRBV30 and TRBJ2-7; TRBD2 might be the D (5 bases). Germline loops: CDR1 GTSNPN, CDR2 SVGIG (reference sequence). V was cut by 3 bases and J by 4 bases, with 10 bases left in between. The CDR3 extends over 12 amino acids. The CDR3 loop reads CAWRPPGYEQYF. The CDR3 coding sequence is TGTGCCTGGAGACCCCCGGGATACGAGCAGTACTTC.

With regard to this clonotype: A much larger clonotype is one base distant, so this may be a read error. This rearrangement joins TRBV9 to TRBJ2-3; 11 bases are shared with TRBD2. Germline V CDR1 and CDR2: SGDLS, YYNGEE. V was clipped by 0 bases and J by 8 bases; unmatched bases: 11. The CDR3 consists of 17 residues. CDR3 in amino acids: CASSVDASGGIPATQYF. In nucleotides, the CDR3 is TGTGCCAGCAGCGTAGACGCTAGCGGGGGGATCCCAGCTACGCAGTATTTT.